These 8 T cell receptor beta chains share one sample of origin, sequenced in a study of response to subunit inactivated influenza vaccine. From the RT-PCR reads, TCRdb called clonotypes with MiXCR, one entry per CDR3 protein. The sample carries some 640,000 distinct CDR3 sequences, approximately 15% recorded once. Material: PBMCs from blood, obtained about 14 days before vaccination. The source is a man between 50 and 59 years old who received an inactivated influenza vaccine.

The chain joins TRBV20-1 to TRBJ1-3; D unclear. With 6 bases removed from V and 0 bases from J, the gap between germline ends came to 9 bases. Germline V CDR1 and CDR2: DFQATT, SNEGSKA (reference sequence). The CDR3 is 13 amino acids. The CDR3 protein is CSAPVGSGNTIYF. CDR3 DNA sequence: TGCAGTGCCCCGGTAGGCTCTGGAAACACCATATATTTT.

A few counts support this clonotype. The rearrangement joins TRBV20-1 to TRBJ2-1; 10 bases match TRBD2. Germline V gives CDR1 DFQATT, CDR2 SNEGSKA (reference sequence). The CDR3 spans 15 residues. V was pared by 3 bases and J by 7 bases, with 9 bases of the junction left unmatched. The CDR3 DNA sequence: TGCAGTGCTAGTTTGCTAGCGGGAGTGGGGAATGAGCAGTTCTTC. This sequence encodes CSASLLAGVGNEQFF.

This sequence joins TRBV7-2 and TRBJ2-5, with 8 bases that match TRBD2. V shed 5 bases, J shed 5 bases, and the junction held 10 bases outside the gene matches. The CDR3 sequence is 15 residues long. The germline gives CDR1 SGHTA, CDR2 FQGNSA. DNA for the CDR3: TGTGCCAGCAGCATCCGGACTAGCACCTCCGAGACCCAGTACTTC. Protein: CASSIRTSTSETQYF. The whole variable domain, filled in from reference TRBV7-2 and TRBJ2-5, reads GAGVSQSPSNKVTEKGKDVELRCDPISGHTALYWYRQSLGQGLEFLIYFQGNSAPDKSGLPSDRFSAERTGGSVSTLTIQRTQQEDSAVYLCASSIRTSTSETQYFGPGTRLLVL.

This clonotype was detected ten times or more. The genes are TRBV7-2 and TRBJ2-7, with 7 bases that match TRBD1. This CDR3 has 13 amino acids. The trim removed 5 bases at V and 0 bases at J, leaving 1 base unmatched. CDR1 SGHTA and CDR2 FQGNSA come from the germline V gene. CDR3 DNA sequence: TGTGCCAGCAGCGACAGGGTCTCCTACGAGCAGTACTTC. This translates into CASSDRVSYEQYF.

Written as DNA, the CDR3 is TGCGCCAGCAGCTTCCTCCGTGGAGGGGGCTACGAGCAGTACTTC. Its translation: CASSFLRGGGYEQYF. The chain links TRBV5-1 to TRBJ2-7; D possibly uses TRBD1 or TRBD2 (6 bases each). V lost 2 bases to trimming and J lost 3 bases, with 15 bases between them. The CDR3 spans 15 residues. Germline loops: CDR1 SGHRS, CDR2 YFSETQ.

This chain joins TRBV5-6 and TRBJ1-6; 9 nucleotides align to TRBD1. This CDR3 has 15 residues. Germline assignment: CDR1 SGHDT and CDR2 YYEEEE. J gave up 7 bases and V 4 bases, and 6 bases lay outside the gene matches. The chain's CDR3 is CASSTGTGQNSPLHF. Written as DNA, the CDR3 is TGTGCCAGCAGCACCGGGACAGGGCAGAATTCACCCCTCCACTTT.

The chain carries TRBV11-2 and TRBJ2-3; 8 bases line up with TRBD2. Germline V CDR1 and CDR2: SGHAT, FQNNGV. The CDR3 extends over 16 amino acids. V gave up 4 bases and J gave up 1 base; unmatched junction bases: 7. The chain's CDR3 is CASSSGTGGGTDTQYF. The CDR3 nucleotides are TGTGCCAGCAGCTCTGGTACGGGGGGGGGCACAGATACGCAGTATTTT.

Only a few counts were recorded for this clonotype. CDR3 sequence reads: CASSEWQGAHNEQFF. DNA of the CDR3: TGTGCCAGCAGTGAATGGCAGGGGGCCCACAATGAGCAGTTCTTC. The chain has TRBV2 and TRBJ2-1, with 8 bases matching TRBD1. V gave up 2 bases and J gave up 5 bases; unmatched junction bases: 5. The CDR3 spans 15 residues. Germline V gene data show CDR1 as SNHLY and CDR2 as FYNNEI. Using reference TRBV2 and TRBJ2-1 for the parts outside the CDR3, the full variable domain is EPEVTQTPSHQVTQMGQEVILRCVPISNHLYFYWYRQILGQKVEFLVSFYNNEISEKSEIFDDQFSVERPDGSNFTLKIRSTKLEDSAMYFCASSEWQGAHNEQFFGPGTRLTVL.